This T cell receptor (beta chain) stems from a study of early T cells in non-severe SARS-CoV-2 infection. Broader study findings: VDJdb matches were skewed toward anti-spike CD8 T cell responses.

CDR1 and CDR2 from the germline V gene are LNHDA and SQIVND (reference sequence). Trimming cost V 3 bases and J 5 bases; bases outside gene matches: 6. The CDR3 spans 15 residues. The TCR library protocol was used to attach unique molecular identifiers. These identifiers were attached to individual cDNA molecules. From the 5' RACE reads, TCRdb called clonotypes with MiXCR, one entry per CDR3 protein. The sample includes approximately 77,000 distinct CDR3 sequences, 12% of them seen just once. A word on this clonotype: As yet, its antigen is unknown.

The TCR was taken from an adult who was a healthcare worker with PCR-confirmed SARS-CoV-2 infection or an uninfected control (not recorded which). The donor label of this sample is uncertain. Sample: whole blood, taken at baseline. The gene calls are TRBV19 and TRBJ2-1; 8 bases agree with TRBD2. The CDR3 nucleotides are TGTGCCAGTAGTATTGCCAGCGGGGGTAACAATGAGCAGTTCTTC. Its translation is CASSIASGGNNEQFF.